This TCR beta chain was sequenced in a study of T cells in localized non-small cell lung cancer (dated by TCRdb to about 2020). Context from the whole study: The study examined T cell repertoires in 200 to 300 patients with early-stage NSCLC and compared tumors with uninvolved tumor-adjacent lungs. All 220 or so NSCLC patients in the cohort were treatment-naive and had localized lung tumors that were resected. The mean age of the NSCLC patients was roughly 63 years, with 120 to 150 men and 100 to 110 women. The paper as a whole reports these results and caveats: Higher T cell density in blood was associated with longer overall survival, whereas higher clonality in adjacent lung was associated with shorter survival. Since the design was exploratory, TCR variables were selected using unadjusted p-values with no false-discovery rate correction. Because multi-region tumor sequencing was not done, intratumor heterogeneity could not be ruled out. Of the top 100 tumor clones, a median of 57 were detected in paired uninvolved adjacent lung; under 35 were also among that lung's top 100. Uninvolved tumor-adjacent lung showed the highest T cell clonality, higher than tumor, which suggests more focused antigenic responses in the adjacent lung.

At diagnosis, peripheral blood, uninvolved tumor-adjacent lung and tumor were collected and were preserved as a mix of fresh-frozen and FFPE material. For TCR repertoire profiling, the blood samples were analyzed as peripheral blood mononuclear cells. About this clone itself: No cognate antigen has been identified for it. Per-base quality was not reported, and no clone a single base away is much larger than it.

TCR beta CDR3 regions were sequenced from DNA using the immunoSEQ Assay. The authors' pipeline ran thus. T cell density was computed as TCR beta template counts normalized to usable DNA estimated by amplifying housekeeping genes. The preseqR package was used to estimate richness by extrapolating to 400,000 templates for PBMC samples and to 120,000 templates for tissue samples. Clonality was calculated as one minus Pielou's evenness. Differential abundance testing on productive amino-acid clonotypes, with a minimum total count of 5 and an alpha of 0.1, was used to identify tissue-enriched TCRs. Repertoire overlap between compartments was quantified with the Jaccard Index and Morisita Overlap Index. GLIPH clustered TCR beta CDR3s with public tetramer-defined viral CDR3s; viral motifs required at least three viral sequences plus V-gene enrichment. The source is immuneACCESS, and TCRdb retained only in-frame sequences with V and J called. Part of the clones is not carried over; for the studies checked, unresolved V genes explain less than half of this, and the remainder is unexplained. V, J and clone size reflect that table, while D and trimming were determined from the DNA. The sample profile shows under 70,000 clones; around 86% of them were found once. The ten most abundant clones make up 5.2% of the sample.

Clipping removes 4 bases from V and 4 bases from J, with 8 as the unmatched junction base count. Based on the germline V gene, the CDR1 and CDR2 sequences are SGDLS and YYNGEE. There are 15 amino acids in the CDR3, from cysteine to phenylalanine inclusive. Only the CDR3 DNA stays, 45 bases, in frame from base 1. Here the chain combines TRBV9 and TRBJ1-3, with 7 middle bases fitting TRBD1. Sample: peripheral blood, taken before any cancer treatment. This TCR was recovered from a woman aged 35 to 69 with stage I lung adenocarcinoma. The nucleotide sequence reads as follows: TGTGCCAGCAGCTCCTCAGGGGGGAGAGGAAACACCATATATTTT. This is translated as CASSSSGGRGNTIYF.